A selection of T cell receptor beta chains follows, all from one sample in a study of Graves' ophthalmopathy and Graves' hyperthyroidism. MiXCR, applied by TCRdb to the multiplex PCR reads, yields one record per CDR3 protein. The repertoire holds around 1,000,000 distinct CDR3 sequences, with less than 45% as singletons. The specimen was peripheral blood or thyroid tissue (not recorded which). The receptors derive from an adult man with Graves' hyperthyroidism. Each CDR3 is given with its conserved first and last residue.

TRBV29-1	CSVATGGQEKLFF
TRBV28	CASSHTSTSYEQYF
TRBV7-2	CASRAGETQYF
TRBV7-9	CASRRLEGETQYF
TRBV20-1	CSARDRKGLSYEQYF
TRBV7-9	CASSNPSLEQYF
TRBV7-9	CASSLTTNQPQHF
TRBV25-1	CASSGYKNTEAFF
TRBV7-9	CASSVRWDRSYEQYF
TRBV7-3	CASSHQNNSPLHF
TRBV20-1	CSARRALGTGELFF
TRBV4-3	CASSQTDRDGYTF
TRBV12-3/TRBV12-4	CASRNRVPSNTGELFF
TRBV9	CASSGRDRGSDEQYF
TRBV20-1	CSARGDTQNTEAFF
TRBV20-1	CSAEGQGDFQYF
TRBV25-1	CASWTGHSYEQYF
TRBV5-5	CASILTSGNTGELFF
TRBV7-2	CASSNRQGTRAFF
TRBV10-3	CAISAGAGGRVYEQYF
TRBV7-9	CAPLQNTEAFF
TRBV12-3/TRBV12-4	CASSFGNQPQHF
TRBV5-1	CASRLGRTGPNGYTF
TRBV12-3/TRBV12-4	CASSFQGTGRAFF
TRBV11-1	CASSSPGGNERYF
TRBV10-3	CASSAPRDGSYEQYF
TRBV2	CASSPLSGRPFGELFF
TRBV7-2	CASSLGGLARREQYF
TRBV9	CASSVGSQPRPQHF
TRBV28	CASMLRGNYGYTF
TRBV6-5	CASGAAPLQGASEQYF
TRBV24-1	CATSIAGGETQYF
TRBV7-2	CASSLALSRGGEQYF
TRBV7-2	CASSSPGPATNEKLFF
TRBV20-1	CSAREPAKREAFF
TRBV7-9	CASSVSDPQFF
TRBV20-1	CSARAPVYEQYF
TRBV10-3	CAITHGHSNQPQHF
TRBV24-1	CATSDLGLWAGTGELFF
TRBV19	CASSMLGENNSPLHF
TRBV20-1	CSARVLAGGPYEQYF
TRBV7-9	CASSDQGGSGANVLTF
TRBV12-3/TRBV12-4	CASSFKASNQPQHF
TRBV20-1	CSARMSTSRAQHF
TRBV7-3	CASSFGPREMNTEAFF
TRBV2	CASTREGGVSNEKLFF
TRBV2	CASSDVGGYEQYF
TRBV7-9	CASSLALGRENEQYF
TRBV19	CASSMWGVNQPQHF
TRBV19	CASSANGYEQYF
TRBV12-3/TRBV12-4	CASSPLWFGQGSSQPQHF
TRBV2	CASTLGLPGGTEAFF
TRBV15	CATSTGQGAQHF
TRBV29-1	CSAKTGVRETQYF
TRBV5-1	CASSLSTEMNTEAFF
TRBV28	CASRYPLGTGSYEQYF
TRBV5-1	CASSPDRVGANVLTF
TRBV6-5	CASSVHGFGNTIYF
TRBV10-3	CAISGTDSLFF
TRBV4-2	CASSQSETSEAFF